This TCR beta chain comes out of a study of blood T cell repertoires in COVID-19. Study as a whole: PBMCs, B-cell-depleted T cells, or T cells provided the cDNA or gDNA that made up the material.

The cohort comprised adults aged 18 to 89 years residing in under 25 US areas. Categorization into cohorts depended on clinical history that participants reported. As originally analysed: The assay estimated nucleated cells by amplifying reference gene primers. Assay: immunoSEQ multiplex PCR; the TCRdb copy retains only in-frame clones and omits some. V and J calls and clone size follow that table, whereas D and trimming were derived from the DNA. The table shows under 300,000 clones, with around 90% occurring only once. Specimen: PBMCs or T cells enriched from blood (not recorded which). This receptor was taken from a woman aged 25 to 39 with acute COVID-19.

The CDR3 is CASSRSTNSDASEQFF. The CDR3 DNA is TGTGCCAGCAGCCGCTCGACTAACTCAGATGCGAGTGAGCAGTTCTTC. The chain joins TRBV7-9 to TRBJ2-1, with D perhaps TRBD2 (5 bases). Trimming cost V 5 bases and J 9 bases, with 23 bases left between them. The CDR3 has 16 amino acids. Looked up from germline, CDR1 is SEHNR and CDR2 is FQNEAQ (reference sequence). Together with reference TRBV7-9 and TRBJ2-1, the CDR3 gives the full variable domain: DTGVSQNPRHKITKRGQNVTFRCDPISEHNRLYWYRQTLGQGPEFLTYFQNEAQLEKSRLLSDRFSAERPKGSFSTLEIQRTEQGDSAMYLCASSRSTNSDASEQFFGPGTRLTVL.